This T cell receptor beta chain was documented in a study of cytomegalovirus exposure and HLA in healthy donors. Germline V gives CDR1 MNHEY, CDR2 SVGAGI. There are 14 residues in the CDR3. Trimming took off 5 bases at V and 4 bases at J, with 15 bases between the two ends. The PCR had 60 Vbeta and 13 Jbeta primers. This table comes from immunoSEQ multiplex PCR, and its TCRdb copy is limited to in-frame clones, with some not included. The table includes about 120,000 clones, 80% to 90% detected once. The TCR sequence derives from a middle-aged man in good health and CMV-seronegative. Sequenced sample: PBMCs. The chain joins TRBV6-5 to TRBJ2-7; possibly TRBD2 for D (6 bases). The CDR3 bases are TGTGCCAGCAGTCCGGGACTCGGACCGTACGAGCAGTACTTC. Translating gives CASSPGLGPYEQYF.